This T cell receptor (beta chain) was obtained from a study of a mutant IDH1 vaccine in newly diagnosed glioma. Across the whole study: Previous care, which was radiotherapy, temozolomide, or both, most often involved both.

Details on this clone: Its antigen is still unknown.

Time point reported: week 35, safety follow-up. Every vaccine dose comprised 300 ug of mutant IDH1 20-mer peptide plus topical imiquimod. Scheduled for weeks 1, 3, 5, 7, 11, 15, 19 and 23, eight vaccinations were given to patients. Astrocytomas that were new, WHO grade 3 or 4, IDH1-mutant and ATRX-lost were present in the donors. Assay used: immunoSEQ multiplex PCR; TCRdb lists only in-frame clones, some missing. The sample has over 65,000 clones, almost 85% seen once. This specimen consisted of PBMCs, obtained from a glioma patient whose treatment included an IDH1 peptide vaccine. The sequence came from a man aged 18 to 35 with glioma.

The CDR3 is CASSLGYVGSGGYTF. CDR3 nucleotides: TGTGCCAGCAGCTTAGGGTACGTTGGGTCCGGTGGCTACACCTTC. This chain uses TRBV7-2 with TRBJ1-2; D uncertain. The germline V gene has CDR1 SGHTA and CDR2 FQGNSA. The CDR3 has 15 residues. Trimming took off 1 base at V and 7 bases at J, with 16 bases between the two ends.